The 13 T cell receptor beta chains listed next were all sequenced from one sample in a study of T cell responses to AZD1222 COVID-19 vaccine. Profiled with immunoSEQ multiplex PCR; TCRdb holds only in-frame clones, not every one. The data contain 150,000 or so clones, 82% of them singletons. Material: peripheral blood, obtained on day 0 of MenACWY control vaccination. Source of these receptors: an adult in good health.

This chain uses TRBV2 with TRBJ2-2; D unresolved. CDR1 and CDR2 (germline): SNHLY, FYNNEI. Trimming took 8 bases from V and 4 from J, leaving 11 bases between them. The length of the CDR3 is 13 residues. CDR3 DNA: TGTGCCAGCCAGGACGGGTTCACCGGGGAGCTGTTTTTT. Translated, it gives CASQDGFTGELFF.

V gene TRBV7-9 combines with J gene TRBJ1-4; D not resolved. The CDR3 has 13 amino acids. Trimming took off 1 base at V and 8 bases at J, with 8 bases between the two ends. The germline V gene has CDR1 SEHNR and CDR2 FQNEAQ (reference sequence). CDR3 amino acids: CASSLGGGEKLFF. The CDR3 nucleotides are TGTGCCAGCAGCTTAGGTGGCGGAGAAAAACTGTTTTTT.

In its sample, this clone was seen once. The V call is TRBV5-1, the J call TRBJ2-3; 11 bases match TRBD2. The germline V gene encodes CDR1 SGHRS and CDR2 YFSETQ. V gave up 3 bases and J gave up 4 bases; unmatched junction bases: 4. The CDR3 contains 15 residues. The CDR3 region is CASSSVAGGADTQYF. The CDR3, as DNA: TGCGCCAGCAGCTCTGTAGCGGGGGGGGCAGATACGCAGTATTTT.

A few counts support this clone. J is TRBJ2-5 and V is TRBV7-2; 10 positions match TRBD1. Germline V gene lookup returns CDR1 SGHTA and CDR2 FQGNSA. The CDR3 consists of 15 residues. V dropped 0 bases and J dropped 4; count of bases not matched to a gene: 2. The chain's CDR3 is CASSLAGQGRETQYF. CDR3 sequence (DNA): TGTGCCAGCAGCTTAGCGGGACAGGGGAGAGAGACCCAGTACTTC.

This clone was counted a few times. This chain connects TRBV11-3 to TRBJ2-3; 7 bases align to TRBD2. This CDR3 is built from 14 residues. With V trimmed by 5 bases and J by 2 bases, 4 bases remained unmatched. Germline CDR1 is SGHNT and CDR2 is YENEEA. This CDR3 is CASSPSGVTDTQYF. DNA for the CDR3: TGTGCCAGCAGCCCGAGCGGGGTCACAGATACGCAGTATTTT. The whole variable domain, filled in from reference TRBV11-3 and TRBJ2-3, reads EAGVVQSPRYKIIEKKQPVAFWCNPISGHNTLYWYLQNLGQGPELLIRYENEEAVDDSQLPKDRFSAERLKGVDSTLKIQPAELGDSAVYLCASSPSGVTDTQYFGPGTRLTVL.

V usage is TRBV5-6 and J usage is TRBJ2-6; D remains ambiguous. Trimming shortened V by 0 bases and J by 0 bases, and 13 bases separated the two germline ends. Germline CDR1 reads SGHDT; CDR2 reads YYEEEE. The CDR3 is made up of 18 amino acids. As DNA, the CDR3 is TGTGCCAGCAGCTTGGAAGCAGTCATACGCTCTGGGGCCAACGTCCTGACTTTC. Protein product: CASSLEAVIRSGANVLTF.

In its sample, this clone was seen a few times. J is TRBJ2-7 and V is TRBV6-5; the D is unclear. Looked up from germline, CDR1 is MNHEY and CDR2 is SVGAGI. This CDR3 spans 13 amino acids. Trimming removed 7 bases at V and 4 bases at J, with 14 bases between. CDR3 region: CASTPDWKYEQYF. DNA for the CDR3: TGTGCCAGCACCCCTGACTGGAAATACGAGCAGTACTTC.

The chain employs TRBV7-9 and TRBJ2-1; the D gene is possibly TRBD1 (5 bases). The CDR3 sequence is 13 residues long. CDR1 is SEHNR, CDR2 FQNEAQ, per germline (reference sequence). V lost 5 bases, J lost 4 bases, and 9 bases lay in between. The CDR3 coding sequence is TGTGCCAGCAGCCTGACAGCTTACAATGAGCAGTTCTTC. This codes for CASSLTAYNEQFF.

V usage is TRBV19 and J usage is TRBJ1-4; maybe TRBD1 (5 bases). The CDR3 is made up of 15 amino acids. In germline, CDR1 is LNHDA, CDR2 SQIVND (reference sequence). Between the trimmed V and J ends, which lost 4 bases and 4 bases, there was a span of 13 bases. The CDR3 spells CASSTTGTYNEKLFF. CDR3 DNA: TGTGCCAGTAGTACAACCGGGACCTATAATGAAAAACTGTTTTTT.

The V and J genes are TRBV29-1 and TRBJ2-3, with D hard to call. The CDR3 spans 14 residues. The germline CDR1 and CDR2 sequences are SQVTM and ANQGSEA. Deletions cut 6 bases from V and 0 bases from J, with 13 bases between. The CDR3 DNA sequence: TGCAGCGTGGAACCCCTTACTAGCACAGATACGCAGTATTTT. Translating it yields CSVEPLTSTDTQYF.

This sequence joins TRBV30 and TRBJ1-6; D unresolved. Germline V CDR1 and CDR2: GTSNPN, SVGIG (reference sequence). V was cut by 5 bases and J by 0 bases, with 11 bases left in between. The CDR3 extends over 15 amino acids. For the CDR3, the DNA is TGTGCCTGGCGTAGGGCGAGCTCCTATAATTCACCCCTCCACTTT. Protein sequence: CAWRRASSYNSPLHF.

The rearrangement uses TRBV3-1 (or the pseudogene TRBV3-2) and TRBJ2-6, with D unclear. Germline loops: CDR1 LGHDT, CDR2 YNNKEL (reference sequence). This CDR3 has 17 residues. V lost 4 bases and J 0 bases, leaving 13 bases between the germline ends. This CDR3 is CASSRQLTSSGANVLTF. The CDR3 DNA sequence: TGTGCCAGCAGCCGGCAGCTCACCAGCTCTGGGGCCAACGTCCTGACTTTC.

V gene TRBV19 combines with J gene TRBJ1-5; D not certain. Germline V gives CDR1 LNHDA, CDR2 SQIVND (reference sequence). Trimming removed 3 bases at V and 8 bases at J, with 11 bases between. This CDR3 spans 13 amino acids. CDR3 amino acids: CASSMRVQEPQHF. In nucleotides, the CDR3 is TGTGCCAGTAGTATGAGGGTGCAAGAGCCCCAGCATTTT. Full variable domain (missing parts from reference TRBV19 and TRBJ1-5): DGGITQSPKYLFRKEGQNVTLSCEQNLNHDAMYWYRQDPGQGLRLIYYSQIVNDFQKGDIAEGYSVSREKKESFPLTVTSAQKNPTAFYLCASSMRVQEPQHFGDGTRLSIL.